This T cell receptor (beta chain) came from a study of T cell repertoires in cytomegalovirus infection. Overall study: The study used recently identified HLA-C-restricted and well-studied HLA-B-restricted CMV epitopes.

Germline V gene lookup returns CDR1 SGHVS and CDR2 FQNEAQ. CDR3 length equals 16 residues. Losses at the gene ends were 5 bases for V and 3 bases for J; bases not matched to a gene: 7. There are a few counts of this clonotype. The antigen remains undetermined. TCRdb called the reads again in MiXCR, with one record for every CDR3 protein. The sample consists of around 430,000 distinct CDR3 sequences, about 39% of them appearing once. Notes on the study in general: Identification of carriers of CMV plus the relevant HLA was performed using cumulative public TCR beta family frequency. What dominated the ex vivo response were HLA-C-restricted CMV-specific TCR beta clonotypes.

The sequences come from cultured PBMCs, collected from culture after CMV antigen stimulation. The sequence was collected from a human donor in good health (CMV status not recorded). Some clones in this sample may be carry-over from other donors' samples. The chain has TRBV7-8 and TRBJ1-6; TRBD1 aligns across 7 bases. CDR3 residues: CASSQTGLDYNSPLHF. In DNA, the CDR3 is TGTGCCAGCAGCCAGACAGGGCTAGACTATAATTCACCCCTCCACTTT.